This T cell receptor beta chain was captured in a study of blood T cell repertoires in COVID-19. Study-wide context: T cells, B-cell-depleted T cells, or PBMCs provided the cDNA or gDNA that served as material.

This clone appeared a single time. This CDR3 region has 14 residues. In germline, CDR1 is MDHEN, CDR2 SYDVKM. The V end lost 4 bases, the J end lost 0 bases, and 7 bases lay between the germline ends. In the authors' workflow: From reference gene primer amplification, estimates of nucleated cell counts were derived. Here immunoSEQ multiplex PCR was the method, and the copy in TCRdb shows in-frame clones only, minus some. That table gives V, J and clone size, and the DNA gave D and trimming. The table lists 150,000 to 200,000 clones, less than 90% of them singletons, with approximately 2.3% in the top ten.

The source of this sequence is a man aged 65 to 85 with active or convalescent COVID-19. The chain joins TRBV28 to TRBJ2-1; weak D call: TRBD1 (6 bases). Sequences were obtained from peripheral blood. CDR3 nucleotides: TGTGCCAGCAGTTCGACAGGCTCCTACAATGAGCAGTTCTTC. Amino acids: CASSSTGSYNEQFF.